The present entry profiles one T cell receptor (beta chain) with its context. Antigen specificity is unknown. With cryopreserved PBMCs as the source, 1.5 to 2.5 micrograms of genomic DNA went to TCR beta libraries. Trimming shortened V by 0 bases and J by 6 bases, and 9 bases separated the two germline ends. The CDR3 spans 13 residues. Per germline, CDR1 SQVTM and CDR2 ANQGSEA. The sample belongs to a study of cytotoxic CD8 clonotypes in ibrutinib-treated CLL. Turning to the study itself: Patients attained approximately 25 partial and 2 complete responses; at median about 74 months, around 15 remained remitted while around 12 progressed.

Study outcomes and limitations: Against age-matched healthy donors, baseline clonality ran higher and tracked circulating CD8+ T-cell counts. At ibrutinib response, clonality increased, and at progression it declined back toward baseline.

The repertoire was sequenced with immunoSEQ multiplex PCR; TCRdb's copy has only in-frame clones and lacks some. The sample has about 27,000 clones, 69% seen once. Source: PBMCs, taken after 24 months of ibrutinib treatment. The sequence was obtained from a human donor with chronic lymphocytic leukemia. V gene TRBV29-1 combines with J gene TRBJ2-1; D is unresolved. The CDR3, as DNA: TGCAGCGTTGAAGATCCTACCCTCAATGAGCAGTTCTTC. Translation gives CSVEDPTLNEQFF.